A selection of T cell receptor beta chains follows, all from one sample in a study of immune evolution from preneoplasia to lung adenocarcinoma. Profiled with immunoSEQ multiplex PCR; TCRdb holds only in-frame clones, not every one. The sample carries 9,500 to 13,000 clones, approximately 77% recorded once. Material: FFPE minimally invasive lung adenocarcinoma tissue. The receptor set was obtained from a person between 65 and 79 years old with lung adenocarcinoma. CDR3s include the opening cysteine and the closing phenylalanine or tryptophan. The order of the fields is J gene, D gene, V gene, clone size, CDR3 DNA, CDR3 protein. D genes are given only for firm matches. The size field is filled for only some rows; it gives once, few, many or a size class.

j_call: TRBJ1-5; d_call: TRBD1; v_call: TRBV18; clone_size: NA; cdr3_nt: TGTGCCAGCTCACCACAGACAGGGAGCAATCAGCCCCAGCATTTT; cdr3_aa: CASSPQTGSNQPQHF
j_call: TRBJ1-1; d_call: NA; v_call: TRBV6-1; clone_size: NA; cdr3_nt: TGTGCCAGCAGTTTAGGGGGGACGAGGACTGAAGCTTTCTTT; cdr3_aa: CASSLGGTRTEAFF
j_call: TRBJ2-7; d_call: NA; v_call: TRBV21-1; clone_size: NA; cdr3_nt: TGTGCCAGCAGCAAAGCCCCCCTCCACGAGCAGTACTTC; cdr3_aa: CASSKAPLHEQYF
j_call: TRBJ1-4; d_call: NA; v_call: TRBV5-4; clone_size: NA; cdr3_nt: TGTGCCAGCAGCTTGGGGAATAGGGCAACTAATGAAAAACTGTTTTTT; cdr3_aa: CASSLGNRATNEKLFF
j_call: TRBJ1-4; d_call: NA; v_call: TRBV2; clone_size: NA; cdr3_nt: TGTGCCAGCAGTGAGAGGGGGGATAATGAAAAACTGTTTTTT; cdr3_aa: CASSERGDNEKLFF
j_call: TRBJ2-2; d_call: NA; v_call: TRBV11-1; clone_size: NA; cdr3_nt: TGTGCCAGCAGCTTAGTGGGAAACACCGGGGAGCTGTTTTTT; cdr3_aa: CASSLVGNTGELFF
j_call: TRBJ1-2; d_call: TRBD1; v_call: TRBV5-6; clone_size: once; cdr3_nt: TGTGCCAGCAAATCGACAGGGCATAACTATGGCTACACCTTC; cdr3_aa: CASKSTGHNYGYTF
j_call: TRBJ1-2; d_call: TRBD1; v_call: TRBV30; clone_size: NA; cdr3_nt: TGTGCCTGGAGTGCCGGGGACAGGGACTATGGCTACACCTTC; cdr3_aa: CAWSAGDRDYGYTF
j_call: TRBJ2-7; d_call: NA; v_call: TRBV6-5; clone_size: NA; cdr3_nt: TGTGCCAGCAGGTTAAACCACGAGCAGTACTTC; cdr3_aa: CASRLNHEQYF
j_call: TRBJ2-2; d_call: TRBD2; v_call: TRBV7-6; clone_size: NA; cdr3_nt: TGTGCCAGCAGCTTTAGCGGGGGGTCCGGGGAGCTGTTTTTT; cdr3_aa: CASSFSGGSGELFF
j_call: TRBJ2-2; d_call: NA; v_call: TRBV11-1; clone_size: NA; cdr3_nt: TGTGCCAGCAGCATACTAAACACCGGGGAGCTGTTTTTT; cdr3_aa: CASSILNTGELFF